This TCR beta chain was sequenced during a study of cytomegalovirus exposure and HLA in healthy donors. General study findings and limits: After further analysis at a later stage, around 17,000 TCR beta sequences were associated with HLA alleles at 0.05 false discovery rate.

Concerning this clone itself: What it binds is unknown.

CDR3 size: 13 residues. Germline CDR1 and CDR2: MDHEN and SYDVKM. Losses at the gene ends were 8 bases for V and 1 base for J; bases not matched to a gene: 2. The PCR contained 60 Vbeta and 13 Jbeta primers. The assay was immunoSEQ multiplex PCR, and TCRdb's table has in-frame clones only and misses some. The data hold roughly 150,000 clones, with 80% to 90% observed a single time. The receptor's source is a woman in her 40s in good health and CMV-seropositive. The chain employs TRBV28 and TRBJ2-3; the match to TRBD1 covers 8 bases. The sequenced sample consisted of PBMCs. The CDR3 spells CASGGQGTDTQYF. DNA of the CDR3: TGTGCCAGCGGGGGACAGGGCACAGATACGCAGTATTTT.